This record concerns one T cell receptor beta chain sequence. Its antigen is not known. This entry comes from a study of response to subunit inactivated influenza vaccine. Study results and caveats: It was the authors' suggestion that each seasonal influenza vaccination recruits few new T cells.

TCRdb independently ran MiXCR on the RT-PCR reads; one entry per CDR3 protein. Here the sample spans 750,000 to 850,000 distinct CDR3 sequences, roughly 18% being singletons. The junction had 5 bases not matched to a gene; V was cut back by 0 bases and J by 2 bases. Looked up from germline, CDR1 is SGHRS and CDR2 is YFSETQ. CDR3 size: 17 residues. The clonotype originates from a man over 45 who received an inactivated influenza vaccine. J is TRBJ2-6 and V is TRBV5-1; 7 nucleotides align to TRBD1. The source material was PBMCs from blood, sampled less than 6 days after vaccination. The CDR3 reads CASSLVTGVTGANVLTF. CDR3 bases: TGCGCCAGCAGCTTGGTAACAGGGGTCACTGGGGCCAACGTCCTGACTTTC.